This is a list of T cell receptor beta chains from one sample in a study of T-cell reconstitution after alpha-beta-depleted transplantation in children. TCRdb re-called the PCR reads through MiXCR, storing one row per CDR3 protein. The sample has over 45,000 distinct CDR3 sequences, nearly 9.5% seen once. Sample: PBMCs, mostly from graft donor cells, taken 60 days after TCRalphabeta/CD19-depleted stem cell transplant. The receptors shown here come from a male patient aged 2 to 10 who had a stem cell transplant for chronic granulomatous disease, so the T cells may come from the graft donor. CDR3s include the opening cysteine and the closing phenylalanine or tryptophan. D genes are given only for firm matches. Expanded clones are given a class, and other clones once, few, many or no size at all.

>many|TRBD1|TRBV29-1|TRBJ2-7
CSVLSGTGGYEQYF
TGCAGCGTCCTCTCCGGGACAGGGGGCTACGAGCAGTACTTC
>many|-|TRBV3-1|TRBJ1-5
CASSQAGEMRPQHF
TGTGCCAGCAGCCAAGCAGGTGAAATGCGGCCCCAGCATTTT
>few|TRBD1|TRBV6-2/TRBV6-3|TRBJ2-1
CASSSLPTGEFF
TGTGCCAGCAGCTCACTTCCTACAGGGGAGTTCTTC
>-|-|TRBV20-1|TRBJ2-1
CSARPLDYSTNEQFF
TGCAGTGCTAGACCCTTGGACTACTCAACGAATGAGCAGTTCTTC
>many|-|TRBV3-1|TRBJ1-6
CASTEGIPYNSPLHF
TGTGCCAGCACCGAGGGGATCCCTTATAATTCACCCCTCCACTTT
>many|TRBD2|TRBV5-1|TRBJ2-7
CASSLGLAGVRVDF
TGCGCCAGCAGCTTGGGACTAGCGGGAGTACGGGTGGACTTC
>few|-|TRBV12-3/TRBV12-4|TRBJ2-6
CASTPGLGGKASGANVLTF
TGTGCCAGCACCCCGGGCTTGGGGGGAAAGGCCTCTGGGGCCAACGTCCTGACTTTC
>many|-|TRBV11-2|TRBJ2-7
CASGTSYERYF
TGTGCCAGCGGGACGTCCTACGAGCGGTACTTC
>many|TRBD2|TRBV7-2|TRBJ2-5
CASSLVWREGRETQYF
TGTGCCAGCAGCTTAGTATGGCGGGAGGGCCGAGAGACCCAGTACTTC
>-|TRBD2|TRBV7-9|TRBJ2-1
CASSLDWGLGYNEQFF
TGTGCCAGCAGCTTAGACTGGGGACTAGGGTACAATGAGCAGTTCTTC
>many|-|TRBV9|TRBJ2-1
CASSVESIYNEQFF
TGTGCCAGCAGCGTAGAGAGCATCTACAATGAGCAGTTCTTC
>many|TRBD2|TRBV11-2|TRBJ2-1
CASSLDLTSGRTNEQFF
TGTGCCAGCAGCTTAGACCTGACTAGCGGGAGGACCAATGAGCAGTTCTTC
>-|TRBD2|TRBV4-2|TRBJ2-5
CAISPAGEETQYF
TGTGCCATCAGCCCCGCGGGGGAAGAGACCCAGTACTTC
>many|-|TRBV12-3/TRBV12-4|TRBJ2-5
CASSFSGDGWTQYF
TGTGCCAGCAGTTTCTCGGGGGATGGTTGGACCCAGTACTTC
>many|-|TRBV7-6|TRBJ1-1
CASSLGTMNTEAFF
TGTGCCAGCAGCTTAGGGACCATGAACACTGAAGCTTTCTTT
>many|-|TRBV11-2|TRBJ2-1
CASSPRPDANEQFF
TGTGCCAGCAGCCCCAGACCCGACGCCAATGAGCAGTTCTTC
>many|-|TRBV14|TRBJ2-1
CASSHGPRGMSSYNEQFF
TGTGCCAGCAGCCACGGCCCCAGGGGTATGAGCTCCTACAATGAGCAGTTCTTC
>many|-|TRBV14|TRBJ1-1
CASSQDLGVLNTEAFF
TGTGCCAGCAGCCAAGATCTCGGAGTCTTGAACACTGAAGCTTTCTTT